The 17 T cell receptor beta chains reported below all come from one sample, sequenced in a study of T cell repertoires in cytomegalovirus infection. From the reads, TCRdb called clonotypes with MiXCR, one entry per CDR3 protein. The sample lists some 600,000 distinct CDR3 sequences; 24% were seen once. Source material: CD8+ T cells from PBMCs. These receptors all come from a human donor in good health (CMV status not recorded). Some clones in this sample may be carry-over from other donors' samples.

The chain has TRBV4-3 and TRBJ2-5, with D maybe TRBD1 (6 bases). The CDR3 runs 16 residues. With 3 bases removed from V and 2 bases from J, the gap between germline ends came to 16 bases. CDR1 is LGHNA, CDR2 YSLEER, per germline. The CDR3 sequence: CASSQVTGTTQETQYF. The CDR3 DNA is TGCGCCAGCAGCCAGGTCACCGGGACAACACAAGAGACCCAGTACTTC.

This clonotype was counted only a few times. The chain carries TRBV12-3 or TRBV12-4 and TRBJ2-7; no firm D call. CDR3 length equals 12 residues. Trimming took 1 base from V and 3 from J, leaving 4 bases between them. CDR3 region: CASSLVRYEQYF. The CDR3, as DNA: TGTGCCAGCAGTTTAGTTCGCTACGAGCAGTACTTC.

J is TRBJ2-7 and V is TRBV4-1; D is possibly TRBD1 or TRBD2 (6 bases each). This CDR3 spans 16 amino acids. With 0 bases removed from V and 5 bases from J, the gap between germline ends came to 17 bases. Germline CDR1 reads MGHRA; CDR2 reads YSYEKL. Here the CDR3 reads CASSQDNRAGTHEQYF. In nucleotides, the CDR3 is TGCGCCAGCAGCCAAGATAACAGGGCGGGGACCCACGAGCAGTACTTC.

This clonotype was seen many times. This chain joins TRBV12-3 or TRBV12-4 and TRBJ2-2; 7 bases are a match to TRBD1. The CDR3 extends over 14 amino acids. The trim removed 5 bases at V and 6 bases at J, leaving 6 bases unmatched. The CDR3 DNA reads TGTGCCAGCAGTCCCCCAGGGGGAGCCGGGGAGCTGTTTTTT. It specifies CASSPPGGAGELFF.

The sample holds a few counts of this clonotype. The chain combines TRBV15 with TRBJ2-5; the D is unclear. Germline CDR1 and CDR2: LNHNV and YYDKDF (reference sequence). There are 14 residues in the CDR3. V lost 0 bases to trimming and J lost 2 bases, with 7 bases between them. Written as DNA, the CDR3 is TGTGCCACCAGCAGAGATTACGGTCAAGAGACCCAGTACTTC. This sequence encodes CATSRDYGQETQYF.

This clonotype has just a few counts. V gene TRBV12-3 or TRBV12-4 combines with J gene TRBJ2-3; D unresolved. The CDR3 length is 12 residues. The V end was cut by 3 bases, the J end by 5 bases, with 6 bases between. CDR3 DNA sequence: TGTGCCAGCAGTTTGTGGGAAGATACGCAGTATTTT. This translates into CASSLWEDTQYF.

This clonotype came up many times. The V gene is TRBV12-3 or TRBV12-4, the J gene TRBJ2-1, with 15 bases identical to TRBD2. This CDR3 comprises 19 residues. The J segment lost 0 bases and the V segment lost 6 bases, leaving 9 bases of the junction unmatched. CDR3 in DNA: TGTGCCAGCAGCCAGGAGGGGACTAGCGGGGGGAGCTCCTACAATGAGCAGTTCTTC. Translated, it gives CASSQEGTSGGSSYNEQFF.

The rearrangement joins TRBV19 to TRBJ2-2; a possible D gene is TRBD2 (7 bases). Looked up from germline, CDR1 is LNHDA and CDR2 is SQIVND (reference sequence). The CDR3 spans 12 residues. Trimming removed 11 bases at V and 6 bases at J, with 13 bases between. The CDR3 bases are TGTGCCGCCAAGGGGGGGCCCGGGGAGCTGTTTTTT. Protein sequence: CAAKGGPGELFF.

This chain links TRBV5-1 with TRBJ2-6; D might be TRBD1 (5 bases). In germline, CDR1 is SGHRS, CDR2 YFSETQ. The CDR3 loop spans 16 amino acids. V lost 4 bases and J lost 2, with 13 bases in between. CDR3 amino acids: CASSPDTSTGANVLTF. The CDR3 DNA sequence: TGCGCCAGCAGCCCGGACACCTCCACTGGGGCCAACGTCCTGACTTTC.

This clonotype has only a few counts. The V and J genes are TRBV18 and TRBJ1-5; TRBD1 aligns across 8 bases. Germline-derived CDR1 and CDR2 are KGHSH and LQKENI. V shed 1 base, J shed 5 bases, and the junction held 4 bases outside the gene matches. The CDR3 consists of 15 residues. In nucleotides, the CDR3 is TGTGCCAGCTCACCACTCGCACAGGGGGATCAGCCCCAGCATTTT. Translated: CASSPLAQGDQPQHF.

The chain employs TRBV6-2 or TRBV6-3 and TRBJ2-3; D is undetermined. CDR3 size: 13 residues. CDR1 is MNHEY and CDR2 is SVGEGT in the germline V gene. V was clipped by 2 bases and J by 6 bases, with 9 bases between them. CDR3 region: CASSYNSRDTQYF. The DNA of the CDR3 is TGTGCCAGCAGTTACAACTCCCGGGATACGCAGTATTTT.

This clonotype was counted at least ten times. V is TRBV7-8 and J is TRBJ2-2; D not resolved. The germline V gene encodes CDR1 SGHVS and CDR2 FQNEAQ. The CDR3 runs to 15 residues. V lost 1 base, J lost 9 bases, and 15 bases lay in between. The CDR3 is CASSLEQVGYRELFF. Here the CDR3 DNA reads TGTGCCAGCAGCTTAGAGCAGGTCGGGTACAGGGAGCTGTTTTTT.

This clonotype has a handful of counts. This sequence joins TRBV28 and TRBJ2-5, with D perhaps TRBD1 (6 bases). The germline V gene has CDR1 MDHEN and CDR2 SYDVKM. With 4 bases removed from V and 1 base from J, the gap between germline ends came to 16 bases. This CDR3 region has 16 residues. CDR3 in amino acids: CASSSAGVRPQETQYF. The CDR3 DNA sequence: TGTGCCAGCAGTTCGGCAGGGGTCCGGCCCCAAGAGACCCAGTACTTC.

The table lists this clonotype with many counts. The chain uses TRBV19 and TRBJ1-1; no reliable D call. V lost 6 bases, J lost 0 bases, and 5 bases lay in between. The CDR3 loop spans 12 amino acids. The germline V gene encodes CDR1 LNHDA and CDR2 SQIVND (reference sequence). For the CDR3, the DNA is TGTGCCAGTAGGACCGTGAACACTGAAGCTTTCTTT. Protein product: CASRTVNTEAFF.

V usage is TRBV6-5 and J usage is TRBJ2-5; no clear D gene. The V gene lost 1 base and the J gene lost 0 bases, with 15 bases spanning the gap. Germline lookup yields CDR1 MNHEY and CDR2 SVGAGI. The CDR3 spans 17 residues. This CDR3 reads CASSYLGQATYQETQYF. CDR3 coding DNA: TGTGCCAGCAGTTACTTAGGGCAGGCGACCTACCAAGAGACCCAGTACTTC.

The table lists this clonotype with many counts. The CDR3 DNA follows: TGTGCCAGCAGCCCAACAGGGGGTAGCAATCAGCCCCAGCATTTT. It codes for CASSPTGGSNQPQHF. This chain links TRBV7-2 with TRBJ1-5; 8 bases agree with TRBD1. The CDR3 sequence is 15 residues long. V shed 5 bases and J 0 bases; nucleotides not matched to a gene: 3. Germline CDR1 and CDR2: SGHTA and FQGNSA.

This clonotype was seen ten or more times. The CDR3 protein is CASSLARTSGDRTGELFF. The CDR3 bases are TGTGCCAGCAGCTTAGCGCGGACTAGCGGGGATCGAACCGGGGAGCTGTTTTTT. This chain links TRBV7-2 with TRBJ2-2; TRBD2 matches at 12 bases. Germline CDR1 is SGHTA and CDR2 is FQGNSA. The CDR3 has 18 residues. Trimming removed 0 bases from V and 5 bases from J; junction bases left unmatched: 7.